The sequence of this T cell receptor beta chain was determined in a study of T-cell memory formation after mild COVID-19. Study-level information: Most TCR clusters belonged to a single donor. Study-level findings and limits: Contracting CD4+ clones lay largely in CM and EM, with CD8+ ones residing in EMRA.

This clonotype was found a few times. Its antigen is undetermined. This CDR3 contains 14 residues. The ends were cut back, 0 bases at V and 4 bases at J, with 10 bases in the middle. In germline, CDR1 is GTSNPN, CDR2 SVGIG (reference sequence). TCRdb itself ran the 5' RACE reads through MiXCR, one entry per CDR3 protein. The table records about 440,000 distinct CDR3 sequences, roughly 20% of them present only once. Sample: PBMCs or a T cell subset sorted from them (not recorded which). The rearrangement joins TRBV30 to TRBJ1-3; the D is unclear. This sequence was found in an adult woman who had mild COVID-19 (a few samples of this study predate the infection). Cell type and time point are not known. The CDR3 nucleotides read TGTGCCTGGAGTGTGGTTACTCCCGGAAACACCATATATTTT. Translating it yields CAWSVVTPGNTIYF. Based on the CDR3 plus reference TRBV30 and TRBJ1-3, the full variable domain is SQTIHQWPATLVQPVGSPLSLECTVEGTSNPNLYWYRQAAGRGLQLLFYSVGIGQISSEVPQNLSASRPQDRQFILSSKKLLLSDSGFYLCAWSVVTPGNTIYFGEGSWLTVV.